Listed here are 25 T cell receptor beta chains from one sample, sequenced in a study of shared clonotypes between healthy human individuals. Some clones are missing from TCRdb's copy, which holds only in-frame ones; the method was immunoSEQ multiplex PCR. This repertoire shows roughly 1 million clones, around three quarters found once; its top ten account for under 0.6%. Material: memory CD4+ T cells from PBMCs. The sample's subset: CD45RA-negative fraction. These receptors all come from a young man in good health. Some clones in this sample may be carry-over from other donors' samples.

V gene TRBV6-1 combines with J gene TRBJ2-5, with D maybe TRBD2 (5 bases). TRBJ2-7 matches the DNA end more closely, so the J call is doubtful. CDR1 MNHNS and CDR2 SASEGT come from the germline V gene. The CDR3 runs 15 residues. CDR3 bases: TGTGCCAGCAGGTTGCATATTGTAGAGGGCTACGAGCAGTACTTC. Its translation: CASRLHIVEGYEQYF.

This clone was found a few times. The chain uses TRBV7-3 and TRBJ2-2; 10 nucleotides line up with TRBD2. In germline, CDR1 is SGHTA, CDR2 FQGTGA. The CDR3 covers 15 residues. Germline trimming cut 5 bases from V and 3 bases from J; bases unmatched to any gene: 3. CDR3 coding DNA: TGTGCCAGCAGCCGGACTAGCGGTTACACCGGGGAGCTGTTTTTT. Protein product: CASSRTSGYTGELFF.

The chain uses TRBV6-1 and TRBJ2-7, with D possibly being TRBD1 or TRBD2 (6 bases each). V gave up 4 bases and J gave up 6 bases, with 16 bases separating them. The CDR3 sequence is 14 residues long. Germline V gene data show CDR1 as MNHNS and CDR2 as SASEGT. DNA of the CDR3: TGTGCCAGCAGTGGGATGGGCCGGGGGCGCGAGCAGTACTTC. Translation: CASSGMGRGREQYF.

The rearrangement joins TRBV5-8 to TRBJ2-1, with 7 bases fitting TRBD2. CDR3 length equals 16 residues. Germline V CDR1 and CDR2: SGHTS, YDEGEE. With 0 bases clipped from V and 4 bases from J, the junction kept 7 bases outside the gene matches. CDR3 bases: TGTGCCAGCAGCTTGGAACCAGCGGGACCATACAATGAGCAGTTCTTC. This sequence encodes CASSLEPAGPYNEQFF.

The chain links TRBV10-3 to TRBJ1-4; no clear D gene. This CDR3 is 13 amino acids long. V lost 0 bases to trimming and J lost 7 bases, with 6 bases between them. Germline V gene lookup returns CDR1 ENHRY and CDR2 SYGVKD. The CDR3 protein is CAISESRSEKLFF. CDR3 nucleotides: TGTGCCATCAGTGAGTCTAGAAGTGAAAAACTGTTTTTT.

The chain uses TRBV10-2 and TRBJ2-4, with 9 nucleotides matching TRBD1. Germline-derived CDR1 and CDR2 are WSHSY and SAAADI. CDR3 length: 18 amino acids. J was trimmed by 0 bases and V by 2 bases; bases with no gene match: 8. The CDR3 coding sequence is TGCGCCAGCAGTGAGACGAGGACAGGGGACTTAGCCAAAAACATTCAGTACTTC. This encodes CASSETRTGDLAKNIQYF.

Only one count was recorded for this clone. This sequence joins TRBV30 and TRBJ2-5, with D possibly being TRBD1 or TRBD2 (5 bases each). The CDR3 sequence is 15 residues long. With 3 bases removed from V and 4 bases from J, the gap between germline ends came to 18 bases. CDR1 and CDR2 (germline): GTSNPN, SVGIG (reference sequence). This chain's CDR3 is CAWSPGLDGRETQYF. The CDR3 DNA sequence: TGTGCCTGGAGCCCGGGGCTAGATGGGCGAGAGACCCAGTACTTC.

The genes are TRBV7-2 and TRBJ2-1; 15 nucleotides match TRBD2. Germline lookup yields CDR1 SGHTA and CDR2 FQGNSA. Germline trimming cut 5 bases from V and 9 bases from J; bases unmatched to any gene: 2. The CDR3 length is 14 residues. DNA for the CDR3: TGTGCCAGCAGCCGGACTAGCGGGGGGGGTGAGCAGTTCTTC. Translating it yields CASSRTSGGGEQFF.

This clone was seen a single time. The chain recombines TRBV19 with TRBJ2-5, with 9 bases lining up with TRBD1. The CDR3 sequence is 15 residues long. V shed 5 bases and J 2 bases; nucleotides not matched to a gene: 6. Germline loops: CDR1 LNHDA, CDR2 SQIVND (reference sequence). Here the CDR3 reads CASSVQGQGQETQYF. CDR3 nucleotide sequence: TGTGCCAGTAGTGTCCAGGGACAGGGACAAGAGACCCAGTACTTC. Using reference TRBV19 and TRBJ2-5 for the parts outside the CDR3, the full variable domain is DGGITQSPKYLFRKEGQNVTLSCEQNLNHDAMYWYRQDPGQGLRLIYYSQIVNDFQKGDIAEGYSVSREKKESFPLTVTSAQKNPTAFYLCASSVQGQGQETQYFGPGTRLLVL.

This rearrangement joins TRBV2 to TRBJ2-7, with D hard to call. Germline values: CDR1 SNHLY, CDR2 FYNNEI. CDR3 size: 15 residues. V was shortened by 0 bases and J by 0 bases, with 9 bases between the two germline ends. The CDR3 DNA follows: TGTGCCAGCAGTGAAGCTGGCCGTTCCTCCTACGAGCAGTACTTC. Translating gives CASSEAGRSSYEQYF. Supplemented by reference TRBV2 and TRBJ2-7, the full variable domain reads EPEVTQTPSHQVTQMGQEVILRCVPISNHLYFYWYRQILGQKVEFLVSFYNNEISEKSEIFDDQFSVERPDGSNFTLKIRSTKLEDSAMYFCASSEAGRSSYEQYFGPGTRLTVT.

The gene calls are TRBV28 and TRBJ2-7, with 7 bases aligning to TRBD1. The germline V gene encodes CDR1 MDHEN and CDR2 SYDVKM. CDR3 length equals 16 residues. The V segment lost 5 bases and the J segment 7 bases; nucleotides outside the gene matches: 17. The CDR3 here is CASSPHPGRGPGEQYF. The CDR3, as DNA: TGTGCCAGCAGTCCCCATCCGGGAAGGGGGCCGGGGGAGCAGTACTTC.

This chain links TRBV7-2 with TRBJ2-6; D is unclear. The CDR3 has 16 residues. V lost 5 bases, J lost 4 bases, and 15 bases lay in between. Germline loops: CDR1 SGHTA, CDR2 FQGNSA. The CDR3 nucleotides read TGTGCCAGCAGCCCCCAAGGGCCGTCGGGGGCCAACGTCCTGACTTTC. Protein: CASSPQGPSGANVLTF. The full variable domain, with the rest looked up from reference TRBV7-2 and TRBJ2-6, is GAGVSQSPSNKVTEKGKDVELRCDPISGHTALYWYRQSLGQGLEFLIYFQGNSAPDKSGLPSDRFSAERTGGSVSTLTIQRTQQEDSAVYLCASSPQGPSGANVLTFGAGSRLTVL.

The chain has TRBV2 and TRBJ1-2; perhaps TRBD1 as D (5 bases). The CDR3 has 13 residues. Trimming left V 4 bases short and J 9 bases short, with 15 bases between. Germline CDR1 and CDR2: SNHLY and FYNNEI. The CDR3 DNA follows: TGTGCCAGCAGTGGGGGGGGAGGAAGGAGCTACACCTTC. It specifies CASSGGGGRSYTF. Using reference TRBV2 and TRBJ1-2 for the parts outside the CDR3, the full variable domain is EPEVTQTPSHQVTQMGQEVILRCVPISNHLYFYWYRQILGQKVEFLVSFYNNEISEKSEIFDDQFSVERPDGSNFTLKIRSTKLEDSAMYFCASSGGGGRSYTFGSGTRLTVV.

The chain combines TRBV9 with TRBJ2-7, with no clear D. CDR1 and CDR2 (germline): SGDLS, YYNGEE. Trimming left V 3 bases short and J 5 bases short, with 12 bases between. The CDR3 sequence is 13 residues long. The CDR3 DNA reads TGTGCCAGCAGCGAGTCAGTGCTCGACGAGCAGTACTTC. Amino acid sequence: CASSESVLDEQYF.

The chain recombines TRBV28 with TRBJ2-7; D possibly corresponds to TRBD2 (7 bases). CDR1 is MDHEN and CDR2 is SYDVKM in the germline V gene. Trimming took off 1 base at V and 7 bases at J, with 17 bases between the two ends. The CDR3 is made up of 15 amino acids. The CDR3, as DNA: TGTGCCAGCAGTTTATCTAGGAGGGGGAGGGCTGAGCAGTACTTC. It is translated as CASSLSRRGRAEQYF.

DNA of the CDR3: TGTGCCAGCAGTTACACTGGACAGGGGACCTACGAGCAGTACTTC. This translates into CASSYTGQGTYEQYF. This rearrangement joins TRBV6-6 to TRBJ2-7; 9 bases align to TRBD1. Trimming at V came to 2 bases and at J to 2 bases, leaving 4 bases not matched to a gene. This CDR3 comprises 15 residues. CDR1 MNHNY and CDR2 SVGAGI come from the germline V gene (reference sequence).

This clone was seen only once. The V call is TRBV6-6, the J call TRBJ1-5; the match to TRBD1 covers 9 bases. In germline, CDR1 is MNHNY, CDR2 SVGAGI (reference sequence). CDR3 length equals 14 residues. Trimming cost V 5 bases and J 9 bases; bases outside gene matches: 8. The CDR3 DNA reads TGTGCCAGCAGTAAACGGACAGGGGTTGGGCCCCAGCATTTT. This encodes CASSKRTGVGPQHF.

This rearrangement joins TRBV11-2 to TRBJ1-2, with TRBD1 matching 7 bases. The ends lost 8 bases at V and 3 bases at J; junction bases unmatched: 9. Germline V gene lookup returns CDR1 SGHAT and CDR2 FQNNGV. The CDR3 sequence is 14 residues long. The CDR3 region is CASGHRGEDYGYTF. CDR3 bases: TGTGCCAGCGGGCACAGGGGCGAAGACTATGGCTACACCTTC.

The rearrangement joins TRBV28 to TRBJ2-1, with 8 bases lining up with TRBD1. This CDR3 comprises 14 residues. The germline CDR1 and CDR2 sequences are MDHEN and SYDVKM. The trim removed 3 bases at V and 12 bases at J, leaving 10 bases unmatched. This chain's CDR3 is CASSLSRGRGAQFF. CDR3 DNA: TGTGCCAGCAGTTTGAGCAGGGGGCGCGGGGCGCAGTTCTTC.

This clone was recorded a few times. The rearrangement links TRBV12-1 to TRBJ2-1; the table's D gene call, TRBD2, was not cross checked with the DNA. TRBV12-1 is given as a pseudogene. This CDR3 is built from 15 residues. The DNA of the CDR3 is TGTGCCAGCAGCTCAGCGGGAATCGCGGGTCATGAGCAGTTCTTC. Its protein product is CASSSAGIAGHEQFF.

This clone showed up just a few times. The chain combines TRBV18 with TRBJ1-4; no reliable D call. Trimming took off 1 base at V and 0 bases at J, with 12 bases between the two ends. Germline-derived CDR1 and CDR2 are KGHSH and LQKENI. The CDR3 extends over 17 amino acids. CDR3 amino acids: CASSPLGRTATNEKLFF. CDR3 coding DNA: TGTGCCAGCTCACCACTGGGAAGAACTGCAACTAATGAAAAACTGTTTTTT.

As regards this clone: The identical CDR3 is also encoded by other nucleotide sequences in the sample. CDR3 bases: TGTGCCAGCTCGCCCAACAATGAGCAGTTCTTC. Translation: CASSPNNEQFF. This rearrangement joins TRBV18 to TRBJ2-1; D is unclear. The CDR3 totals 11 residues. The V and J ends lost 6 bases and 5 bases respectively, with 5 bases between them. Looked up from germline, CDR1 is KGHSH and CDR2 is LQKENI.

The chain uses TRBV28 and TRBJ2-1; D could derive from TRBD1 or TRBD2 (6 bases each). The germline V gene has CDR1 MDHEN and CDR2 SYDVKM. Trimming stripped 5 bases from V and 6 bases from J, with 20 bases between. This CDR3 is 16 amino acids long. CDR3 in DNA: TGTGCCAGCAGTCCGGTAGGGGGGAGGCTCGGCAATGAGCAGTTCTTC. The encoded protein is CASSPVGGRLGNEQFF. The full variable domain, in which reference TRBV28 and TRBJ2-1 provide the parts outside the CDR3, is DVKVTQSSRYLVKRTGEKVFLECVQDMDHENMFWYRQDPGLGLRLIYFSYDVKMKEKGDIPEGYSVSREKKERFSLILESASTNQTSMYLCASSPVGGRLGNEQFFGPGTRLTVL.

The chain has TRBV6-1 and TRBJ2-1; 15 nucleotides match TRBD2. The CDR3 spans 15 residues. The germline V gene has CDR1 MNHNS and CDR2 SASEGT. J gave up 9 bases and V 5 bases, and 5 bases lay outside the gene matches. CDR3 amino acids: CASSPGLAGGREQFF. In nucleotides, the CDR3 is TGTGCCAGCAGTCCTGGACTAGCGGGAGGGCGTGAGCAGTTCTTC.

The chain links TRBV7-2 to TRBJ1-1, with D possibly TRBD1 on 6 matching bases. Trimming stripped 5 bases from V and 2 bases from J, with 12 bases between. The V gene's germline CDR1 is SGHTA and CDR2 FQGNSA. There are 14 residues in the CDR3. Written as DNA, the CDR3 is TGTGCCAGCAGCACGGGACAACCTAACACTGAAGCTTTCTTT. Its translation: CASSTGQPNTEAFF. Full variable domain (missing parts from reference TRBV7-2 and TRBJ1-1): GAGVSQSPSNKVTEKGKDVELRCDPISGHTALYWYRQSLGQGLEFLIYFQGNSAPDKSGLPSDRFSAERTGGSVSTLTIQRTQQEDSAVYLCASSTGQPNTEAFFGQGTRLTVV.